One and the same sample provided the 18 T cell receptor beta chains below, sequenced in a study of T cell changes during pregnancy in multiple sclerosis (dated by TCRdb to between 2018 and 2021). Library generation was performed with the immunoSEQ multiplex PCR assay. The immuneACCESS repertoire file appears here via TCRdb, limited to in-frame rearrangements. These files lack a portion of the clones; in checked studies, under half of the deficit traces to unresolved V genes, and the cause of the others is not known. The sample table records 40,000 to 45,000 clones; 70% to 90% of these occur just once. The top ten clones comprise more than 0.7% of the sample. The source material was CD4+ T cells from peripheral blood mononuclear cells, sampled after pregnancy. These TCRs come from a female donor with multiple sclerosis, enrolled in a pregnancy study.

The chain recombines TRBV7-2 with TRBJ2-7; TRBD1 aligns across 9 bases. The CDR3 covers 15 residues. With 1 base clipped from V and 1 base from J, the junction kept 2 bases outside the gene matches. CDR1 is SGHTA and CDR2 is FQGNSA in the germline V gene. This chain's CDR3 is CASSLEDRGSYEQYF. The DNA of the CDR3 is TGTGCCAGCAGCTTAGAGGACAGGGGATCCTACGAGCAGTACTTC.

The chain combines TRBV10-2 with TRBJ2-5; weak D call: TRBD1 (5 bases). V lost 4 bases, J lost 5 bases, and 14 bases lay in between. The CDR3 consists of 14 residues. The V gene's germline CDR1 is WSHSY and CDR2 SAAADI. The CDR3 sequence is CASSGSTGLETQYF. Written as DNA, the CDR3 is TGCGCCAGCAGTGGCTCAACAGGTTTGGAGACCCAGTACTTC.

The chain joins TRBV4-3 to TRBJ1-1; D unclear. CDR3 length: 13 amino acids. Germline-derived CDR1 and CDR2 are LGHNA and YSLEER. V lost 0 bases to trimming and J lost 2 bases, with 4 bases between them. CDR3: CASSQDLNTEAFF. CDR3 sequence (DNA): TGCGCCAGCAGCCAAGACCTAAACACTGAAGCTTTCTTT.

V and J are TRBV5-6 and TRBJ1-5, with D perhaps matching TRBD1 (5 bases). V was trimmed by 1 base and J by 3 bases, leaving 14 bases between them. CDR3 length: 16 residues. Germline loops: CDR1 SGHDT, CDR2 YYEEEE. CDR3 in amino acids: CASSLKQALDNQPQHF. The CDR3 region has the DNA TGTGCCAGCAGCTTGAAACAGGCCCTAGACAATCAGCCCCAGCATTTT.

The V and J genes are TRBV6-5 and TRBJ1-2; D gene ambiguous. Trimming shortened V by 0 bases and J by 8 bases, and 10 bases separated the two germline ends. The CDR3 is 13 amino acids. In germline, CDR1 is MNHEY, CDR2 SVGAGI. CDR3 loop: CASSYSEHGGYTF. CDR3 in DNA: TGTGCCAGCAGTTACTCTGAACACGGGGGCTACACCTTC.

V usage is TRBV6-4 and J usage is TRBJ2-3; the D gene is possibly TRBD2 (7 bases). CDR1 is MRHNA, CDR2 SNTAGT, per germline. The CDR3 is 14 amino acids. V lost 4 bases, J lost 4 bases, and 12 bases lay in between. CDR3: CASSVGGGPDTQYF. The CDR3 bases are TGTGCCAGCAGTGTTGGGGGGGGCCCAGATACGCAGTATTTT.

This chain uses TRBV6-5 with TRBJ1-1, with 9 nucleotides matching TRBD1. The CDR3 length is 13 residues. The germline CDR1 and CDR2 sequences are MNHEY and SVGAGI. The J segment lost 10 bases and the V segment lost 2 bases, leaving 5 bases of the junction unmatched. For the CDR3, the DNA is TGTGCCAGCAGTTACGCAGACAGGGGGGGAGCTTTCTTT. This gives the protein CASSYADRGGAFF.

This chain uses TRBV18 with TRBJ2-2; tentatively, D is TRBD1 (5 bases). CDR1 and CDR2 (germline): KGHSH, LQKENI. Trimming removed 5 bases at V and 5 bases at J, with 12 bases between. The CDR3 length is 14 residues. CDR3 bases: TGTGCCAGCTCATCGGGCGGACAAACCGGGGAGCTGTTTTTT. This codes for CASSSGGQTGELFF.

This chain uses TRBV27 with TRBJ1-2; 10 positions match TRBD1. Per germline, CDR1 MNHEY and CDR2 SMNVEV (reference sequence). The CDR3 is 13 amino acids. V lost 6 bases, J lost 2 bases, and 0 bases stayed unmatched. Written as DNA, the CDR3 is TGTGCCAGCAGGGACAGGGGGAACTATGGCTACACCTTC. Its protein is CASRDRGNYGYTF.

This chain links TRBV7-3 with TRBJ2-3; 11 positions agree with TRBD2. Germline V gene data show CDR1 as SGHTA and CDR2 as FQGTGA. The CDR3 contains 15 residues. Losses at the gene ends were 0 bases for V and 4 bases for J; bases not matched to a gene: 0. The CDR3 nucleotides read TGTGCCAGCAGCTTAACTAGCGGGGGGGCAGATACGCAGTATTTT. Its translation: CASSLTSGGADTQYF.

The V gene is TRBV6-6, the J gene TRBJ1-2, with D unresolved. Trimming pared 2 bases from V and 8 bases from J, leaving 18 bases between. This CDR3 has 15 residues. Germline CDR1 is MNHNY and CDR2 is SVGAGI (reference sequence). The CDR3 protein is CASSYQLNPTRGYTF. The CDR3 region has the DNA TGTGCCAGCAGTTACCAGTTAAACCCGACAAGAGGCTACACCTTC.

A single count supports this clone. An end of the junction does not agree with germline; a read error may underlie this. This CDR3 is CARSRGQTYEQYF. In DNA, the CDR3 is TGTGCCCGCAGCCGGGGACAGACCTACGAGCAGTACTTC. The V and J genes are TRBV2 and TRBJ2-7; 7 bases align to TRBD1. The germline CDR1 and CDR2 sequences are SNHLY and FYNNEI. The CDR3 has 13 amino acids.

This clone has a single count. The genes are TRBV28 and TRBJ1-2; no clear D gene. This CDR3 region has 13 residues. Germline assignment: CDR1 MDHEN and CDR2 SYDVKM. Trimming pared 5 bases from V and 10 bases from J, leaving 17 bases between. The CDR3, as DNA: TGTGCCAGCAGTCTTATACAGTCCTGGGTCTACACCTTC. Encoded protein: CASSLIQSWVYTF.

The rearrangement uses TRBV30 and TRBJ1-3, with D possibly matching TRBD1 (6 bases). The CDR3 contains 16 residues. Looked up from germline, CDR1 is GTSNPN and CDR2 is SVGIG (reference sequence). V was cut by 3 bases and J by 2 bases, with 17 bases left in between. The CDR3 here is CAWRWGPGKAGNTIYF. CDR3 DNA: TGTGCCTGGAGGTGGGGGCCAGGGAAGGCTGGAAACACCATATATTTT.

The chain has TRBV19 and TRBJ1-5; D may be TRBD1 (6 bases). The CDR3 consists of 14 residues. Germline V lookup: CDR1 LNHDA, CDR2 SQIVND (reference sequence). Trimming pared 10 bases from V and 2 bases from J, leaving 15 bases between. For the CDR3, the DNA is TGTGCCACCGCCGACAGGAGAGGCAATCAGCCCCAGCATTTT. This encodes CATADRRGNQPQHF.

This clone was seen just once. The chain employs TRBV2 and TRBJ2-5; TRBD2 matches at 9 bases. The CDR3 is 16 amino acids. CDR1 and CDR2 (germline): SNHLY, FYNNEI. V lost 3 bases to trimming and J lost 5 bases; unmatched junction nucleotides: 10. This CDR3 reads CASSDLAGGVPETQYF. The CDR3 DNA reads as TGTGCCAGCAGTGATTTGGCGGGGGGGGTTCCGGAGACCCAGTACTTC.

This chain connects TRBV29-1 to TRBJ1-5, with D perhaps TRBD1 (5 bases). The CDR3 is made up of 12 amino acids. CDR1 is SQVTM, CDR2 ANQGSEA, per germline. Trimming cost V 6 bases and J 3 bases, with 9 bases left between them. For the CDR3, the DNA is TGCAGCGTGGGGACTCCCAATCAGCCCCAGCATTTT. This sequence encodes CSVGTPNQPQHF.

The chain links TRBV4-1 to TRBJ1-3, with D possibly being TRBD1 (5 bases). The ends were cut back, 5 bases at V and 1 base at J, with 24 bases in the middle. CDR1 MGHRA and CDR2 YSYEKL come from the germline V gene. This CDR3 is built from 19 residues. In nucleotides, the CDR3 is TGCGCCAGCAGCGTCACCGCTACCATCGGGGGGGGATCTGGAAACACCATATATTTT. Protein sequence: CASSVTATIGGGSGNTIYF.